The present T cell receptor beta chain was sequenced within a study of CD8+ T cells in alopecia areata. RNA was extracted and reverse transcribed into cDNA as the sequencing template. Profiled with immunoSEQ multiplex PCR; TCRdb holds only in-frame clones, not every one. The data hold about 150,000 clones, with about three fifths observed a single time. This clone was observed a handful of times. The antigen remains unidentified. Other DNA sequences in the sample encode the same CDR3. Trimming cost V 0 bases and J 3 bases, with 11 bases left between them. Germline CDR1 reads GTSNPN; CDR2 reads SVGIG (reference sequence). The CDR3 length is 14 residues. Regarding the study as a whole: Lesional tissue from the scalp (especially in alopecia totalis/universalis) showed higher clonality than normal scalp.

The treatment: oral pan-JAK inhibitor, 5-10 mg twice daily. This sequence originates from a human donor with alopecia areata. Source: CD4+ T cells sorted from blood, taken at week 4, from a patient treated with tofacitinib. V usage is TRBV30 and J usage is TRBJ1-1; D not certain. The CDR3 sequence: CAWSVSLGDTEAFF. CDR3 in DNA: TGTGCCTGGAGTGTATCTCTCGGAGACACTGAAGCTTTCTTT.